This TCR beta chain was identified during a study of identical twins. This clonotype was counted at least ten times. The germline gives CDR1 MGHDK, CDR2 SYGVNS. V lost 4 bases and J 1 base, leaving 7 bases between the germline ends. The CDR3 has 13 residues. TCRdb reanalysed the 5' RACE reads using MiXCR and keeps one entry per CDR3 protein. Of about 340,000 distinct CDR3 sequences in the sample, about 12% were seen once. These same data were also listed under a study on yellow fever vaccine responses in identical twins.

Input material: CD8+ T cells sorted from blood. The TCR sequence derives from a woman aged 18 to 35 in good health. The chain has TRBV25-1 and TRBJ2-5; D gene unclear. The CDR3 protein is CASSGTAQETQYF. In DNA form, the CDR3 reads TGTGCCAGCAGTGGGACGGCCCAAGAGACCCAGTACTTC.